This T cell receptor beta chain stems from a study of shared clonotypes between healthy human individuals. This clone was seen a handful of times. The identical CDR3 is also encoded by other nucleotide sequences in the sample. Produced via immunoSEQ multiplex PCR; TCRdb's table is partial and in-frame only. The data show 850,000 to 1,200,000 clones, roughly 80% seen once. The sequence was collected from a man younger than 30 in good health. The sample comprised memory CD4+ T cells sorted from blood. Subset specified: CD45RA-negative fraction.

CDR3 sequence reads: CASSYGGSGYEQYF. The CDR3 DNA is TGTGCCAGCAGTTACGGTGGATCCGGGTACGAGCAGTACTTC. The genes are TRBV6-5 and TRBJ2-7; no clear D. Looked up from germline, CDR1 is MNHEY and CDR2 is SVGAGI. Between the trimmed V and J ends, which lost 2 bases and 4 bases, there was a span of 12 bases. The CDR3 spans 14 residues.